Presented here are 30 T cell receptor beta chains from one specimen sequenced in a study. The sorted Tregs were CD4+CD25+CD127-/low cells. In TCRdb, the 5' RACE reads were re-called with MiXCR into one record per CDR3 protein. The sample records around 50,000 distinct CDR3 sequences, about 28% being singletons. Sequenced material: tumor-infiltrating Tregs sorted from the breast tumor. These TCRs come from a female donor with breast cancer.

The V call is TRBV6-5, the J call TRBJ2-1, with 8 nucleotides matching TRBD2. The length of the CDR3 is 17 residues. V lost 2 bases, J lost 6 bases, and 12 bases stayed unmatched. Germline V CDR1 and CDR2: MNHEY, SVGAGI. CDR3 sequence: CASSYGGAGGIGNEQFF. CDR3 in DNA: TGTGCCAGCAGTTACGGTGGGGCGGGGGGAATTGGCAATGAGCAGTTCTTC.

This clonotype was detected only a few times. V is TRBV2 and J is TRBJ1-1; 7 bases line up with TRBD1. V shed 6 bases and J 1 base; nucleotides not matched to a gene: 5. Germline CDR1 is SNHLY and CDR2 is FYNNEI. The CDR3 sequence is 14 residues long. Here the CDR3 DNA reads TGTGCCAGCAGGGACAGGTGGGGGAACACTGAAGCTTTCTTT. This sequence encodes CASRDRWGNTEAFF.

This clonotype was observed at least ten times. V is TRBV20-1 and J is TRBJ2-7, with 7 positions matching TRBD1. J gave up 0 bases and V 1 base, and 3 bases lay outside the gene matches. This CDR3 comprises 14 residues. CDR1 and CDR2 from the germline V gene are DFQATT and SNEGSKA (reference sequence). The CDR3 nucleotides read TGCAGTGCTAGAGGTCGACAGGGCTCCTACGAGCAGTACTTC. Its protein product is CSARGRQGSYEQYF.

This clonotype was seen a few times. The V and J genes are TRBV6-6 and TRBJ1-1, with TRBD1 matching 7 bases. CDR3 length: 14 residues. V dropped 5 bases and J dropped 0; count of bases not matched to a gene: 3. CDR1 is MNHNY and CDR2 is SVGAGI in the germline V gene (reference sequence). The CDR3 loop reads CASSETGLNTEAFF. The CDR3 DNA follows: TGTGCCAGCAGTGAGACAGGGCTGAACACTGAAGCTTTCTTT.

There are many counts of this clonotype. V is TRBV5-1 and J is TRBJ2-6, with a weak D call TRBD1 (5 bases). Germline V gene lookup returns CDR1 SGHRS and CDR2 YFSETQ. V was cut by 3 bases and J by 0 bases, with 10 bases left in between. This CDR3 is 16 amino acids long. CDR3 sequence: CASSYDRFSGANVLTF. Written as DNA, the CDR3 is TGCGCCAGCAGCTATGACAGATTCTCTGGGGCCAACGTCCTGACTTTC.

This clonotype appeared a few times. The chain carries TRBV3-1 and TRBJ1-4; D is perhaps TRBD1 (5 bases). The CDR3 loop spans 13 amino acids. Between the trimmed V and J ends, which lost 0 bases and 10 bases, there was a span of 9 bases. CDR1 is LGHDT, CDR2 YNNKEL, per germline (reference sequence). CDR3 sequence: CASSQDRGTKLFF. Here the CDR3 DNA reads TGTGCCAGCAGCCAAGATCGGGGCACAAAACTGTTTTTT.

J is TRBJ2-4 and V is TRBV20-1, with D tentatively TRBD2 (6 bases). Trimming stripped 5 bases from V and 7 bases from J, with 18 bases between. Germline assignment: CDR1 DFQATT and CDR2 SNEGSKA (reference sequence). The CDR3 length is 14 residues. The CDR3 DNA reads TGCAGTGCTCCCCCCCTGGCGGCGGGGAACATTCAGTACTTC. Its translation is CSAPPLAAGNIQYF.

In this sample, this clonotype turned up a few times. The rearrangement joins TRBV6-5 to TRBJ2-5; 8 bases fit TRBD1. The CDR3 spans 14 residues. V shed 2 bases and J 4 bases; nucleotides not matched to a gene: 3. Germline V lookup: CDR1 MNHEY, CDR2 SVGAGI. This chain's CDR3 is CASSYTGGSETQYF. The CDR3, as DNA: TGTGCCAGCAGTTACACAGGGGGATCAGAGACCCAGTACTTC.

Ten or more counts support this clonotype. The DNA for the CDR3 is TGCAGCGTAAGAGGTCAGGGATCAGGCTATGGCTACACCTTC. This sequence encodes CSVRGQGSGYGYTF. The chain links TRBV29-1 to TRBJ1-2, with D tentatively TRBD1 (5 bases). Germline values: CDR1 SQVTM, CDR2 ANQGSEA. Trimming removed 6 bases from V and 4 bases from J, with 18 bases in between. The CDR3 runs 14 residues.

This clonotype has a handful of counts. The rearrangement links TRBV7-9 to TRBJ2-7; TRBD1 or TRBD2 may be the D gene (5 bases each). This CDR3 has 13 amino acids. Trimming took 1 base from V and 6 from J, leaving 10 bases between them. CDR1 and CDR2 from the germline V gene are SEHNR and FQNEAQ (reference sequence). CDR3 protein: CASSLDSGGEQYF. In DNA, the CDR3 is TGTGCCAGCAGCTTAGATTCTGGGGGCGAGCAGTACTTC.

For the CDR3, the DNA is TGTGCCAGCAGCTTGGGGGGAAGGACTGAAGCTTTCTTT. It translates to CASSLGGRTEAFF. The genes are TRBV11-2 and TRBJ1-1; tentatively, D is TRBD1 (5 bases). The CDR3 sequence is 13 residues long. The germline V and J ends were trimmed by 3 bases and 5 bases, with 10 bases remaining between them. Germline V gives CDR1 SGHAT, CDR2 FQNNGV. The variable domain in full, completed from reference TRBV11-2 and TRBJ1-1, reads EAGVAQSPRYKIIEKRQSVAFWCNPISGHATLYWYQQILGQGPKLLIQFQNNGVVDDSQLPKDRFSAERLKGVDSTLKIQPAKLEDSAVYLCASSLGGRTEAFFGQGTRLTVV.

This clonotype turned up a few times. The rearrangement uses TRBV29-1 and TRBJ2-7; 9 nucleotides align to TRBD1. The CDR3 is made up of 14 amino acids. The junction had 7 bases not matched to a gene; V was cut back by 4 bases and J by 3 bases. The germline V gene encodes CDR1 SQVTM and CDR2 ANQGSEA. CDR3: CSVGGGQGLYEQYF. The CDR3, as DNA: TGCAGCGTTGGGGGGGGACAGGGACTCTACGAGCAGTACTTC.

This chain links TRBV5-4 with TRBJ2-1; TRBD2 aligns across 7 bases. With 1 base clipped from V and 3 bases from J, the junction kept 7 bases outside the gene matches. The CDR3 totals 16 residues. From germline, CDR1 is SGHNT and CDR2 YYREEE (reference sequence). The CDR3 is CASSLLRGSIYNEQFF. The CDR3 nucleotides read TGTGCCAGCAGCTTGCTGCGGGGGAGTATCTACAATGAGCAGTTCTTC.

In the case of this clonotype: This clone may be a read error of a much larger clone one base away. J is TRBJ2-3 and V is TRBV6-6; D might be TRBD1 or TRBD2, each matching 6 bases. Trimming took 5 bases from V and 1 from J, leaving 19 bases between them. Germline V lookup: CDR1 MNHNY, CDR2 SVGAGI (reference sequence). The CDR3 is 17 amino acids. Here the CDR3 reads CASSTGCGSGGTDTQYF. CDR3 DNA: TGTGCCAGCAGTACAGGGTGCGGTAGCGGCGGCACAGATACGCAGTATTTT.

The V gene is TRBV5-1, the J gene TRBJ2-5, with D uncertain. Trimming removed 0 bases from V and 1 base from J, with 10 bases in between. This CDR3 is 15 amino acids long. From germline, CDR1 is SGHRS and CDR2 YFSETQ. The CDR3, as DNA: TGCGCCAGCAGCTTGGCCTTCACTACCCAAGAGACCCAGTACTTC. Translating it yields CASSLAFTTQETQYF.

The chain recombines TRBV2 with TRBJ2-3, with 8 bases identical to TRBD1. The V segment lost 6 bases and the J segment 3 bases; nucleotides outside the gene matches: 5. The germline CDR1 and CDR2 sequences are SNHLY and FYNNEI. CDR3 length: 14 amino acids. The CDR3 is CASRQDRETDTQYF. The CDR3 nucleotides are TGTGCCAGCAGACAGGACAGGGAGACAGATACGCAGTATTTT.

This clonotype was counted at least ten times. This rearrangement joins TRBV5-6 to TRBJ2-7; D remains ambiguous. Germline values: CDR1 SGHDT, CDR2 YYEEEE. The CDR3 length is 13 residues. The V end lost 7 bases, the J end lost 0 bases, and 11 bases lay between the germline ends. CDR3 nucleotide sequence: TGTGCCAGCCGTCGAGGTTACTCCTACGAGCAGTACTTC. It translates to CASRRGYSYEQYF. Looking up the rest from reference TRBV5-6 and TRBJ2-7 gives the full variable domain: DAGVTQSPTHLIKTRGQQVTLRCSPKSGHDTVSWYQQALGQGPQFIFQYYEEEERQRGNFPDRFSGHQFPNYSSELNVNALLLGDSALYLCASRRGYSYEQYFGPGTRLTVT.

Concerning this clonotype itself: A much larger clone lies a single base off, so this may be a read error. This chain links TRBV5-1 with TRBJ2-3; D possibly corresponds to TRBD1 (5 bases). The J call is uncertain, as TRBJ1-5 better fits the DNA end. This CDR3 is built from 16 residues. Looked up from germline, CDR1 is SGHRS and CDR2 is YFSETQ. Written as DNA, the CDR3 is TGCGCCAGCAGCTTCAGCGGGGGGGGTAGCACAGATACGCAGCATTTT. This sequence encodes CASSFSGGGSTDTQHF.

The V gene is TRBV4-1, the J gene TRBJ2-2; D possibly corresponds to TRBD2 (6 bases). The germline V and J ends were trimmed by 0 bases and 6 bases, with 17 bases remaining between them. The CDR3 has 17 amino acids. The germline V gene has CDR1 MGHRA and CDR2 YSYEKL. The CDR3 is CASSQEGYRERPGELFF. The CDR3 DNA sequence: TGCGCCAGCAGCCAAGAGGGATATCGGGAGAGACCCGGGGAGCTGTTTTTT.

The chain uses TRBV9 and TRBJ2-5, with 9 bases aligning to TRBD2. The CDR3 covers 15 residues. Germline CDR1 SGDLS, CDR2 YYNGEE. V dropped 0 bases and J dropped 2; count of bases not matched to a gene: 2. CDR3 in amino acids: CASSVGLAVQETQYF. CDR3 DNA: TGTGCCAGCAGCGTAGGACTAGCGGTACAAGAGACCCAGTACTTC.

By share of the sample, this clonotype is medium-sized (0.01 to 0.1%). This sequence joins TRBV7-9 and TRBJ2-7; D call uncertain. The CDR3 contains 11 residues. Trimming cost V 4 bases and J 4 bases, with 5 bases left between them. Germline V CDR1 and CDR2: SEHNR, FQNEAQ (reference sequence). The CDR3 protein is CASSSLYEQYF. The CDR3 nucleotides are TGTGCCAGCAGCTCCCTTTACGAGCAGTACTTC.

This clonotype was counted ten times or more. The J gene is TRBJ2-2, the V gene TRBV14; no firm D call. Germline loops: CDR1 SGHDN, CDR2 FVKESK. The length of the CDR3 is 11 residues. Trimming took 1 base from V and 6 from J, leaving 0 bases between them. The CDR3, as DNA: TGTGCCAGCAGCCAAGCCGGGGAGCTGTTTTTT. Protein: CASSQAGELFF. Filled out from reference TRBV14 and TRBJ2-2, the complete variable domain reads EAGVTQFPSHSVIEKGQTVTLRCDPISGHDNLYWYRRVMGKEIKFLLHFVKESKQDESGMPNNRFLAERTGGTYSTLKVQPAELEDSGVYFCASSQAGELFFGEGSRLTVL.

This clonotype occurred a few times. The chain combines TRBV30 with TRBJ2-5, with 8 bases fitting TRBD2. This CDR3 is built from 14 residues. The V and J ends lost 3 bases and 5 bases, in that order; junction bases with no gene match: 8. Germline V gene sequence: CDR1 GTSNPN, CDR2 SVGIG (reference sequence). CDR3 DNA sequence: TGTGCCTGGAGCCCCGGACTAGCCCCTGAGACCCAGTACTTC. Amino acids: CAWSPGLAPETQYF.

This clonotype was detected only a few times. The CDR3 loop is CSARDHRDAGGLNNEQFF. CDR3 bases: TGCAGTGCTAGAGATCACCGTGACGCGGGAGGGCTTAACAATGAGCAGTTCTTC. The J gene is TRBJ2-1, the V gene TRBV20-1, with 9 bases fitting TRBD2. Germline assignment: CDR1 DFQATT and CDR2 SNEGSKA (reference sequence). The CDR3 spans 18 residues. V was clipped by 0 bases and J by 5 bases; unmatched bases: 14.

In this sample, this clonotype turned up once. J is TRBJ2-1 and V is TRBV7-8; perhaps TRBD2 as D (5 bases). The germline V gene encodes CDR1 SGHVS and CDR2 FQNEAQ. This CDR3 contains 13 residues. Trimming removed 1 base at V and 6 bases at J, with 7 bases between. The CDR3 coding sequence is TGTGCCAGCAGCTTAGGAACTAGCAATGAGCAGTTCTTC. It codes for CASSLGTSNEQFF.

The chain joins TRBV7-3 to TRBJ2-2; D gene unclear. The V end was cut by 5 bases, the J end by 7 bases, with 5 bases between. This CDR3 region has 11 residues. The germline V gene has CDR1 SGHTA and CDR2 FQGTGA. CDR3 nucleotide sequence: TGTGCCAGCAGCCTGGACGGGGAGCTGTTTTTT. It is translated as CASSLDGELFF.

This clonotype was seen at least ten times. The CDR3 region has the DNA TGCGCCAGCAGCTTGGGGCCAACGCAGTACAATGAGCAGTTCTTC. The encoded protein is CASSLGPTQYNEQFF. The chain combines TRBV5-1 with TRBJ2-1; D gene ambiguous. Trimming took off 0 bases at V and 4 bases at J, with 11 bases between the two ends. CDR1 is SGHRS, CDR2 YFSETQ, per germline. The CDR3 loop spans 15 amino acids.

The rearrangement uses TRBV5-1 and TRBJ2-3; maybe TRBD1 (5 bases). Trimming left V 0 bases short and J 2 bases short, with 7 bases between. Looked up from germline, CDR1 is SGHRS and CDR2 is YFSETQ. The CDR3 spans 14 residues. CDR3 protein: CASSLGQLTDTQYF. DNA for the CDR3: TGCGCCAGCAGCTTGGGACAGCTCACAGATACGCAGTATTTT.

This clonotype occurred a few times. The rearrangement joins TRBV9 to TRBJ2-3; no clear D. V lost 4 bases and J lost 5, with 11 bases in between. The CDR3 is 13 amino acids. Germline V gene data show CDR1 as SGDLS and CDR2 as YYNGEE. CDR3 sequence (DNA): TGTGCCAGCAGCCCCCAGACGGGAGATACGCAGTATTTT. As protein: CASSPQTGDTQYF.

The sample holds a few counts of this clonotype. The chain combines TRBV7-8 with TRBJ2-3; 7 bases line up with TRBD1. Trimming cost V 4 bases and J 1 base; bases outside gene matches: 5. This CDR3 is 15 amino acids long. Germline V CDR1 and CDR2: SGHVS, FQNEAQ. The CDR3 nucleotides read TGTGCCAGCAGCTACCGGACAGGTCGCACAGATACGCAGTATTTT. It specifies CASSYRTGRTDTQYF.